This T cell receptor beta chain comes out of a study of response to subunit inactivated influenza vaccine. Study-level results: The authors offered the suggestion that each seasonal influenza vaccination recruits few new T cells.

In germline, CDR1 is DFQATT, CDR2 SNEGSKA (reference sequence). The CDR3 length is 14 residues. V was cut by 3 bases and J by 0 bases, with 9 bases left in between. This clonotype was seen a few times. Its specificity is not known. TCRdb used MiXCR to reprocess the RT-PCR reads, holding one entry per CDR3 protein. The repertoire holds 500,000 to 550,000 distinct CDR3 sequences, approximately 7.2% seen once, with 10% to 15% in the top ten. Source: PBMCs from blood, taken 23 to 25 months after vaccination. V is TRBV20-1 and J is TRBJ1-5; D remains unclear. The sequence was collected from a man between 50 and 75 years old who received an inactivated influenza vaccine. CDR3 loop: CSARNQYSNQPQHF. The CDR3 nucleotides read TGCAGTGCTAGGAATCAGTATAGCAATCAGCCCCAGCATTTT.